One and the same sample provided the 27 T cell receptor beta chains below, sequenced in a study of spatial heterogeneity in lung cancer. TCRdb processed the 5' RACE reads anew with MiXCR; each CDR3 protein has one entry. The sample has around 9,800 distinct CDR3 sequences, around 8% seen once; the top ten hold approximately 20%. Study observations and caveats: It was found that expanded intratumoral alpha and beta TCR counts tracked tumor mutation counts.

This sample's time point: sample taken at primary tumor resection. Antigen specificity for these receptors is unknown. Material: lung tumor tissue, obtained at surgery. These receptors were taken from a female donor with early-stage non-small cell lung cancer.

This clonotype was detected ten times or more. The rearrangement links TRBV5-1 to TRBJ2-1; D is perhaps TRBD1 (6 bases). In germline, CDR1 is SGHRS, CDR2 YFSETQ. Trimming pared 0 bases from V and 12 bases from J, leaving 10 bases between. CDR3 length: 12 residues. The CDR3 spells CASSLDEGVQFF. The CDR3, as DNA: TGCGCCAGCAGCTTGGATGAGGGGGTGCAGTTCTTC.

A few counts support this clonotype. The V and J genes are TRBV6-5 and TRBJ2-3; D remains unclear. The CDR3 has 11 amino acids. The ends were cut back, 3 bases at V and 8 bases at J, with 6 bases in the middle. Per the germline V gene, CDR1 is MNHEY and CDR2 is SVGAGI. This CDR3 is CASSYLGTQYF. The DNA of the CDR3 is TGTGCCAGCAGTTATTTGGGTACGCAGTATTTT.

This clonotype was counted at least ten times. J is TRBJ2-1 and V is TRBV9, with a weak D call TRBD1 (5 bases). The CDR3 runs to 15 residues. Germline values: CDR1 SGDLS, CDR2 YYNGEE. The V end was cut by 4 bases, the J end by 7 bases, with 18 bases between. The CDR3 bases are TGTGCCAGCAGCCCCTCGTGGGGCGCGACTAATGAGCAGTTCTTC. Translating it yields CASSPSWGATNEQFF.

This clonotype was seen repeatedly, ten times or more. As DNA, the CDR3 is TGCAGTGCTAGGGGGGACCTAGCCAAAAACATTCAGTACTTC. Amino acid sequence: CSARGDLAKNIQYF. The J gene is TRBJ2-4, the V gene TRBV20-1; D possibly uses TRBD1 or TRBD2 (5 bases each). The CDR3 has 14 residues. V lost 3 bases to trimming and J lost 0 bases, with 9 bases between them. Germline V gives CDR1 DFQATT, CDR2 SNEGSKA (reference sequence).

The rearrangement uses TRBV6-1 and TRBJ2-6; the match to TRBD1 covers 7 bases. This CDR3 region has 18 residues. J lost 0 bases, V lost 6 bases, and 11 bases had no gene match. Germline lookup yields CDR1 MNHNS and CDR2 SASEGT. The DNA for the CDR3 is TGTGCCAGCAGCGAGAAGGGGGCAGCAGTCTCTGGGGCCAACGTCCTGACTTTC. Translation: CASSEKGAAVSGANVLTF.

Ten or more counts support this clonotype. The V call is TRBV11-2, the J call TRBJ1-1; a weak D match, TRBD1 (5 bases). Trimming left V 5 bases short and J 0 bases short, with 19 bases between. This CDR3 spans 17 amino acids. Germline V gene sequence: CDR1 SGHAT, CDR2 FQNNGV. CDR3 loop: CASSHLWGLGLNTEAFF. The CDR3 DNA follows: TGTGCCAGCAGCCACCTGTGGGGACTGGGACTGAACACTGAAGCTTTCTTT.

As concerns this clonotype: This may stem from a read error, because a much larger clone lies one nucleotide away. V is TRBV7-2 and J is TRBJ1-2; TRBD1 might be the D (6 bases). The CDR3 spans 15 residues. CDR1 is SGHTA and CDR2 is FQGNSA in the germline V gene. The CDR3 here is CVSSPQSGTSYGYTF. The CDR3 DNA is TGTGTCAGCAGCCCACAGTCCGGGACAAGCTATGGCTACACCTTC.

This clonotype appeared many times. The chain employs TRBV29-1 and TRBJ2-3; TRBD2 is a possible D gene (6 bases). Germline V gene sequence: CDR1 SQVTM, CDR2 ANQGSEA. The CDR3 loop spans 16 amino acids. V gave up 6 bases and J gave up 2 bases, with 21 bases separating them. CDR3 in amino acids: CSVMGGSGRNTDTQYF. The CDR3, as DNA: TGCAGCGTCATGGGGGGTAGCGGACGAAACACAGATACGCAGTATTTT.

This clonotype was counted at least ten times. The chain combines TRBV30 with TRBJ1-1; maybe TRBD1 (6 bases). From germline, CDR1 is GTSNPN and CDR2 SVGIG (reference sequence). The V end was cut by 2 bases, the J end by 2 bases, with 12 bases between. The length of the CDR3 is 14 residues. As DNA, the CDR3 is TGTGCCTGGAGTTCCTGGACAGCTAACACTGAAGCTTTCTTT. Protein: CAWSSWTANTEAFF.

This clonotype was observed at least ten times. The chain combines TRBV28 with TRBJ1-2; the D gene is possibly TRBD1 (6 bases). Looked up from germline, CDR1 is MDHEN and CDR2 is SYDVKM. The germline V and J ends were trimmed by 5 bases and 3 bases, with 10 bases remaining between them. The CDR3 has 13 amino acids. Here the CDR3 DNA reads TGTGCCAGCAGTCGGGGGCGAGACTATGGCTACACCTTC. Protein sequence: CASSRGRDYGYTF.

This clonotype was seen repeatedly, ten times or more. V is TRBV12-3 or TRBV12-4 and J is TRBJ2-2, with D maybe TRBD2 (5 bases). Trimming took 11 bases from V and 4 from J, leaving 20 bases between them. The CDR3 has 15 residues. The CDR3 sequence is CASRTGKDFTGELFF. The CDR3 DNA reads TGTGCCTCCCGGACTGGGAAAGACTTCACCGGGGAGCTGTTTTTT.

This clonotype appeared many times. The chain uses TRBV10-3 and TRBJ2-7, with D perhaps being TRBD1 or TRBD2 (5 bases each). Germline V gene data show CDR1 as ENHRY and CDR2 as SYGVKD. This CDR3 has 14 residues. V dropped 4 bases and J dropped 4 bases, with 14 bases sitting between them. For the CDR3, the DNA is TGTGCCATCAGTGCTTCCCGGGACGGGTACGAGCAGTACTTC. Amino acids: CAISASRDGYEQYF.

By share, this clonotype ranks as medium-sized. The chain links TRBV7-2 to TRBJ1-2; D is unresolved. Germline CDR1 and CDR2: SGHTA and FQGNSA. Trimming cost V 1 base and J 2 bases, with 8 bases left between them. The CDR3 runs 14 residues. The CDR3 reads CASSLVGGNYGYTF. The CDR3 nucleotides are TGTGCCAGCAGCTTAGTTGGAGGGAACTATGGCTACACCTTC.

This clonotype was found many times. The rearrangement uses TRBV3-1 and TRBJ1-4; D is uncertain. Germline values: CDR1 LGHDT, CDR2 YNNKEL (reference sequence). V was shortened by 5 bases and J by 1 base, with 11 bases between the two germline ends. This CDR3 has 15 residues. This chain's CDR3 is CASSVELVTNEKLFF. In nucleotides, the CDR3 is TGTGCCAGCAGCGTAGAACTTGTAACTAATGAAAAACTGTTTTTT.

This clonotype was seen many times. The CDR3 coding sequence is TGTGCCAGCAGCCAGAGGGAAGCTGGAAACACCATATATTTT. Protein: CASSQREAGNTIYF. J is TRBJ1-3 and V is TRBV3-1; D call uncertain. The V end lost 3 bases, the J end lost 2 bases, and 8 bases lay between the germline ends. Germline V CDR1 and CDR2: LGHDT, YNNKEL (reference sequence). The CDR3 length is 14 residues.

This clonotype was detected ten times or more. The J gene is TRBJ2-5, the V gene TRBV20-1; a possible D gene is TRBD2 (6 bases). V lost 2 bases and J lost 0, with 19 bases in between. The CDR3 is made up of 17 amino acids. Germline assignment: CDR1 DFQATT and CDR2 SNEGSKA (reference sequence). The CDR3 sequence is CSARSPWLARNQETQYF. The CDR3 coding sequence is TGCAGTGCTAGATCCCCTTGGCTAGCGCGGAACCAAGAGACCCAGTACTTC.

Sample share makes this clonotype medium-sized. The V and J genes are TRBV7-2 and TRBJ1-1; D is undetermined. Germline CDR1 reads SGHTA; CDR2 reads FQGNSA. The length of the CDR3 is 13 residues. Trimming removed 4 bases at V and 8 bases at J, with 14 bases between. The CDR3 loop reads CASSSSGRVEAFF. The CDR3 nucleotides read TGTGCCAGCAGCTCAAGTGGGAGGGTAGAAGCTTTCTTT.

This clonotype counts as medium-sized. This chain uses TRBV4-3 with TRBJ1-6; D ambiguous. Trimming pared 0 bases from V and 9 bases from J, leaving 6 bases between. Germline CDR1 LGHNA, CDR2 YSLEER. The CDR3 extends over 13 amino acids. The CDR3 here is CASSQDRSSPLHF. The CDR3 DNA follows: TGCGCCAGCAGCCAAGATCGAAGTTCACCCCTCCACTTT.

This clonotype came up many times. The chain recombines TRBV27 with TRBJ2-3; either TRBD1 or TRBD2 may supply D (6 bases each). Deletions cut 2 bases from V and 1 base from J, with 16 bases between. Germline CDR1 reads MNHEY; CDR2 reads SMNVEV (reference sequence). The CDR3 has 17 amino acids. CDR3 sequence: CASSLGGGGRGTDTQYF. In DNA, the CDR3 is TGTGCCAGCAGTTTAGGTGGAGGGGGGAGAGGCACAGATACGCAGTATTTT.

Many counts were recorded for this clonotype. The chain uses TRBV7-2 and TRBJ2-1, with 9 bases aligning to TRBD2. With 5 bases clipped from V and 0 bases from J, the junction kept 5 bases outside the gene matches. Germline loops: CDR1 SGHTA, CDR2 FQGNSA. CDR3 size: 16 residues. The CDR3 reads CASSPRGGSSYNEQFF. For the CDR3, the DNA is TGTGCCAGCAGCCCGCGGGGGGGAAGCTCCTACAATGAGCAGTTCTTC. Together with reference TRBV7-2 and TRBJ2-1, the CDR3 gives the full variable domain: GAGVSQSPSNKVTEKGKDVELRCDPISGHTALYWYRQSLGQGLEFLIYFQGNSAPDKSGLPSDRFSAERTGGSVSTLTIQRTQQEDSAVYLCASSPRGGSSYNEQFFGPGTRLTVL.

In this sample, this clonotype turned up a few times. The gene calls are TRBV20-1 and TRBJ1-5; 12 bases fit TRBD1. Germline V gene lookup returns CDR1 DFQATT and CDR2 SNEGSKA (reference sequence). V lost 0 bases and J lost 5; bases outside the gene matches: 14. This CDR3 comprises 19 residues. The CDR3: CSARDTGTGGPANYQPQHF. CDR3 DNA sequence: TGCAGTGCTAGAGACACCGGGACAGGGGGCCCTGCGAACTATCAGCCCCAGCATTTT.

This clonotype occurred many times. The chain combines TRBV5-1 with TRBJ1-2, with a tentative D call TRBD1 (6 bases). Trimming pared 2 bases from V and 6 bases from J, leaving 11 bases between. The germline CDR1 and CDR2 sequences are SGHRS and YFSETQ. This CDR3 has 13 residues. For the CDR3, the DNA is TGCGCCAGCAGCTTTCCCCAGGGGAATGGCTACACCTTC. Translating gives CASSFPQGNGYTF.

V usage is TRBV27 and J usage is TRBJ1-5; D remains ambiguous. Germline CDR1 is MNHEY and CDR2 is SMNVEV (reference sequence). Trimming pared 2 bases from V and 7 bases from J, leaving 15 bases between. This CDR3 is built from 15 residues. The CDR3 reads CASSLAQTSDQPQHF. The CDR3 nucleotides read TGTGCCAGCAGTTTAGCACAGACCTCAGACCAGCCCCAGCATTTT.

This clonotype has at least ten counts. The V call is TRBV27, the J call TRBJ1-4, with unresolved D. Trimming cost V 5 bases and J 8 bases, with 18 bases left between them. This CDR3 comprises 15 residues. The germline gives CDR1 MNHEY, CDR2 SMNVEV (reference sequence). CDR3: CASSQRAPPTEKLFF. The DNA of the CDR3 is TGTGCCAGCAGTCAACGGGCCCCACCCACAGAAAAACTGTTTTTT.

This clonotype was seen many times. The genes are TRBV29-1 and TRBJ2-5, with D possibly being TRBD1 (6 bases). The CDR3 runs 14 residues. Per germline, CDR1 SQVTM and CDR2 ANQGSEA. V lost 3 bases to trimming and J lost 2 bases, with 13 bases between them. CDR3 region: CSVDRTGPQETQYF. Written as DNA, the CDR3 is TGCAGCGTTGATAGAACAGGGCCACAAGAGACCCAGTACTTC. The whole variable domain, remainder taken from reference TRBV29-1 and TRBJ2-5, is SAVISQKPSRDICQRGTSLTIQCQVDSQVTMMFWYRQQPGQSLTLIATANQGSEATYESGFVIDKFPISRPNLTFSTLTVSNMSPEDSSIYLCSVDRTGPQETQYFGPGTRLLVL.

The chain carries TRBV7-2 and TRBJ2-2, with 8 bases lining up with TRBD1. This CDR3 has 17 amino acids. Germline CDR1 is SGHTA and CDR2 is FQGNSA. The V gene end was trimmed by 5 bases and the J gene end by 6 bases; junction bases not matched to a gene: 14. CDR3 sequence (DNA): TGTGCCAGCAGCCCAGATGGGGTCAGGGGGCGTTCCGGGGAGCTGTTTTTT. The encoded protein is CASSPDGVRGRSGELFF.

The rearrangement links TRBV5-6 to TRBJ2-7, with a possible D match to TRBD1 (6 bases). V dropped 4 bases and J dropped 0 bases, with 14 bases sitting between them. Per the germline V gene, CDR1 is SGHDT and CDR2 is YYEEEE. This CDR3 comprises 15 residues. The CDR3 sequence is CASSTIRGHSYEQYF. The CDR3 DNA reads as TGTGCCAGCAGCACGATCAGGGGACACTCCTACGAGCAGTACTTC.